The present T cell receptor (beta chain) was sequenced within a study of shared clonotypes between healthy human individuals. Study details: Three CD4 naive, three CD4 memory, two CD8 naive and one CD8 memory plate were used per donor.

This clone was detected once. Its antigen remains unidentified. Notes on the study in general: Compared with memory subsets, naive subsets generally had larger estimated richness. Shared clonotypes across all four donors exceeded non-shared ones in generation probability.

J lost 4 bases, V lost 4 bases, and 11 bases had no gene match. This CDR3 comprises 16 residues. CDR1 SGHRS and CDR2 YFSETQ come from the germline V gene. In the CD4+ fraction, cells were divided into CD45RA+ naive and CD45RA-negative memory subsets. Sequenced by immunoSEQ multiplex PCR; TCRdb stores in-frame clones only, minus some. The sample contains roughly 1,100,000 clones, 65% to 80% of which appear only once. The chain links TRBV5-1 to TRBJ2-3; 8 bases align to TRBD2. The sequenced sample was memory CD4+ T cells sorted from blood. Subset of the sample: CD45RA-negative fraction. The origin of this receptor is a man younger than 35 in good health. The CDR3 region is CASSPPGTSSADTQYF. The CDR3 region has the DNA TGCGCCAGCAGCCCTCCCGGGACTAGTTCAGCAGATACGCAGTATTTT.